The clone carrying this TCR beta chain showed up many times. This record comes from a study of CD8 T cells in ankylosing spondylitis. The TCR beta libraries were generated through quantitative 5'-RACE incorporating molecular barcodes. Each CDR3 protein is one row after TCRdb ran MiXCR on the 5' RACE reads. The sample has under 300,000 distinct CDR3 sequences, over 8.5% seen once. Germline loops: CDR1 MNHEY, CDR2 SVGAGI. Trimming shortened V by 4 bases and J by 5 bases, and 9 bases separated the two germline ends. The CDR3 runs 14 residues. The sequence came from a male donor with ankylosing spondylitis or in good health (not recorded which). The gene calls are TRBV6-5 and TRBJ1-6; weak D call: TRBD1 (6 bases). Sequenced material: blood, either unsorted or a sorted T cell fraction (not recorded which). This chain's CDR3 is CASSWGADNSPLHF. For the CDR3, the DNA is TGTGCCAGCAGTTGGGGGGCGGATAATTCACCCCTCCACTTT.